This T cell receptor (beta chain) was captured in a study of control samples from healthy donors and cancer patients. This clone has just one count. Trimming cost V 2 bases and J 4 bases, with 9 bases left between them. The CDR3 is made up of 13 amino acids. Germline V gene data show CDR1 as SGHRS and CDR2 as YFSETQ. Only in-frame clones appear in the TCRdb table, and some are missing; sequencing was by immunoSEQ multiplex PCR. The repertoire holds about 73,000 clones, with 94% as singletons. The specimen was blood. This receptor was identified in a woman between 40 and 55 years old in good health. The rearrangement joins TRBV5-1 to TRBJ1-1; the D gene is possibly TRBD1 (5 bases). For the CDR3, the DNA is TGCGCCAGCAGCTTACAGGTGAGCACTGAAGCTTTCTTT. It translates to CASSLQVSTEAFF.